Presented here are 9 T cell receptor beta chains from one specimen sequenced in a study of blood T cell repertoires in COVID-19. TCRdb keeps only in-frame clones here, not all; method: immunoSEQ multiplex PCR. The profile shows some 490,000 clones, around 85% of them singletons. The sample consisted of PBMCs or T cells enriched from blood (not recorded which). All receptors derive from an older woman who had recovered from COVID-19.

The genes are TRBV30 and TRBJ1-5; D is possibly TRBD1 (5 bases). The CDR3 runs 16 residues. Germline CDR1 and CDR2: GTSNPN and SVGIG (reference sequence). V was cut by 2 bases and J by 3 bases, with 17 bases left in between. CDR3 in amino acids: CAWSTRGGGLNQPQHF. In DNA form, the CDR3 reads TGTGCCTGGAGTACCCGCGGGGGGGGACTCAATCAGCCCCAGCATTTT. Using reference TRBV30 and TRBJ1-5 for the parts outside the CDR3, the full variable domain is SQTIHQWPATLVQPVGSPLSLECTVEGTSNPNLYWYRQAAGRGLQLLFYSVGIGQISSEVPQNLSASRPQDRQFILSSKKLLLSDSGFYLCAWSTRGGGLNQPQHFGDGTRLSIL.

The chain employs TRBV6-1 and TRBJ1-1; D perhaps matches TRBD1 (6 bases). CDR3 length: 13 residues. Per the germline V gene, CDR1 is MNHNS and CDR2 is SASEGT. With 0 bases removed from V and 8 bases from J, the gap between germline ends came to 10 bases. The CDR3 loop is CASSEAGGAEAFF. In nucleotides, the CDR3 is TGTGCCAGCAGTGAAGCGGGGGGGGCGGAAGCTTTCTTT.

This CDR3 is CASSDGGAGNTIYF. The CDR3 bases are TGTGCCAGCAGTGATGGGGGCGCTGGAAACACCATATATTTT. The J gene is TRBJ1-3, the V gene TRBV6-1, with D perhaps matching TRBD1 (6 bases). This CDR3 is 14 amino acids long. CDR1 and CDR2 (germline): MNHNS, SASEGT. The ends were cut back, 3 bases at V and 2 bases at J, with 8 bases in the middle.

The chain employs TRBV5-1 and TRBJ1-3; D is possibly TRBD1 (6 bases). The germline gives CDR1 SGHRS, CDR2 YFSETQ. This CDR3 region has 14 residues. Trimming stripped 4 bases from V and 4 bases from J, with 12 bases between. The DNA of the CDR3 is TGCGCCAGCAGCAAAGGGGGAGCCGGAAACACCATATATTTT. Its translation is CASSKGGAGNTIYF.

This clone has just one count. This chain connects TRBV4-2 to TRBJ2-2; 9 bases agree with TRBD1. Germline CDR1 LGHNA, CDR2 YNFKEQ. This CDR3 region has 15 residues. V lost 4 bases and J lost 7; bases outside the gene matches: 7. CDR3 nucleotide sequence: TGTGCCAGCAGCCCCGGGACAGGGAAAGACGGGGAGCTGTTTTTT. Its translation is CASSPGTGKDGELFF.

A word on this clone: The same CDR3 is also encoded by other DNA sequences in this sample. The CDR3 loop reads CATSRLSNSPLHF. CDR3 nucleotides: TGTGCCACCAGCAGGCTGAGTAATTCACCCCTCCACTTT. The V call is TRBV15, the J call TRBJ1-6, with D unresolved. CDR1 LNHNV and CDR2 YYDKDF come from the germline V gene (reference sequence). Trimming removed 3 bases at V and 6 bases at J, with 6 bases between. The CDR3 is 13 amino acids.

This clone was observed a single time. The chain recombines TRBV2 with TRBJ2-5; 7 positions match TRBD1. The length of the CDR3 is 16 residues. The V gene end was trimmed by 5 bases and the J gene end by 5 bases; junction bases not matched to a gene: 14. Germline values: CDR1 SNHLY, CDR2 FYNNEI. CDR3 amino acids: CASSSADRSLLETQYF. CDR3 coding DNA: TGTGCCAGCAGTTCCGCGGACAGGAGCCTTCTGGAGACCCAGTACTTC. The full variable domain, completed using reference TRBV2 and TRBJ2-5, is EPEVTQTPSHQVTQMGQEVILRCVPISNHLYFYWYRQILGQKVEFLVSFYNNEISEKSEIFDDQFSVERPDGSNFTLKIRSTKLEDSAMYFCASSSADRSLLETQYFGPGTRLLVL.

This clone occurred once. The chain joins TRBV11-2 to TRBJ2-5; 11 bases match TRBD2. The CDR3 contains 15 residues. The germline V gene has CDR1 SGHAT and CDR2 FQNNGV. V gave up 3 bases and J gave up 5 bases; unmatched junction bases: 5. The chain's CDR3 is CASSFSGGAGETQYF. CDR3 bases: TGTGCCAGCAGCTTTAGCGGGGGGGCCGGGGAGACCCAGTACTTC.

The chain recombines TRBV7-6 with TRBJ2-5; D ambiguous. Germline V gene sequence: CDR1 SGHVS, CDR2 FNYEAQ. Trimming left V 3 bases short and J 0 bases short, with 5 bases between. This CDR3 spans 13 amino acids. The DNA for the CDR3 is TGTGCCAGCAGCTTCCGGGACCAAGAGACCCAGTACTTC. It translates to CASSFRDQETQYF.